This entry concerns a single T cell receptor beta chain. What it binds is not known. Germline CDR1 is WSHSY and CDR2 is SAAADI. The CDR3 has 16 residues. Next came a second PCR, run for about 7 to 12 cycles, which used a sample-barcoded 5' primer along with a J-beta primer mix. TCRdb used MiXCR to reprocess the 5' RACE reads, holding one entry per CDR3 protein. This table holds fewer than 1,200,000 distinct CDR3 sequences, about 25% found once. This sample is part of a study of blood T cells in healthy people across ages. Study-level findings and limits: The recorded TCR beta diversity per million T cells decreased in a roughly linear manner with age.

The sample also formed part of further work on T cells of mothers and their children.

Sequenced: blood. The V gene is TRBV10-2, the J gene TRBJ2-1, with 8 bases identical to TRBD2. The end of the DNA fits TRBJ2-7 better, so the J call may be wrong. The origin of this receptor is a girl aged 2-10 years in good health. The DNA of the CDR3 is TGCGCCAGCAGTGAGGCGGAGGAACTAGCGGTTTACGAGCAGTACTTC. Amino acid sequence: CASSEAEELAVYEQYF.